Below are 25 T cell receptor beta chains sequenced from a single sample in a study of blood T cells in healthy people across ages. A second about 7 to 11 cycle PCR used barcoded and J-beta primers. Using its own MiXCR run on the 5' RACE reads, TCRdb lists one record per CDR3 protein. The table lists about 930,000 distinct CDR3 sequences, under 35% of them singletons. These sequences were also reported in another study, on T cells of mothers and their children.

Sequences were obtained from blood. These receptor sequences come from a woman aged 40 to 50 in good health.

CDR3 nucleotides: TGTGCCAGCAGTTCGCTAGGGGGAAAGGACACTGAAGCTTTCTTT. It encodes CASSSLGGKDTEAFF. The rearrangement links TRBV28 to TRBJ1-1; tentative D call: TRBD1 (6 bases). CDR1 MDHEN and CDR2 SYDVKM come from the germline V gene. Trimming stripped 4 bases from V and 3 bases from J, with 15 bases between. The CDR3 is 15 residues long. The full variable domain, its missing parts supplied by reference TRBV28 and TRBJ1-1, is DVKVTQSSRYLVKRTGEKVFLECVQDMDHENMFWYRQDPGLGLRLIYFSYDVKMKEKGDIPEGYSVSREKKERFSLILESASTNQTSMYLCASSSLGGKDTEAFFGQGTRLTVV.

The chain is built from TRBV18 and TRBJ1-1, with TRBD1 matching 11 bases. V gave up 0 bases and J gave up 0 bases; unmatched junction bases: 9. The CDR3 has 19 residues. In germline, CDR1 is KGHSH, CDR2 LQKENI. The CDR3 here is CASSPPKDRGRGMNTEAFF. CDR3 coding DNA: TGTGCCAGCTCACCACCTAAGGACAGGGGGCGAGGAATGAACACTGAAGCTTTCTTT.

The chain employs TRBV7-2 and TRBJ2-1, with 8 bases identical to TRBD2. The V segment lost 2 bases and the J segment 2 bases; nucleotides outside the gene matches: 5. Germline CDR1 is SGHTA and CDR2 is FQGNSA. The CDR3 is 16 amino acids. In DNA form, the CDR3 reads TGTGCCAGCAGCTTACGCGGGGGGATTCCCTACAATGAGCAGTTCTTC. Amino acids: CASSLRGGIPYNEQFF.

This chain joins TRBV29-1 and TRBJ2-3, with D perhaps matching TRBD2 (6 bases). Per the germline V gene, CDR1 is SQVTM and CDR2 is ANQGSEA. The V end lost 3 bases, the J end lost 2 bases, and 15 bases lay between the germline ends. The CDR3 spans 15 residues. For the CDR3, the DNA is TGCAGCGTTGAGCTCCACTCGGACTACACAGATACGCAGTATTTT. As protein: CSVELHSDYTDTQYF.

The gene calls are TRBV5-1 and TRBJ2-1, with D possibly being TRBD1 (6 bases). V was shortened by 5 bases and J by 4 bases, with 16 bases between the two germline ends. The CDR3 is 15 residues long. From germline, CDR1 is SGHRS and CDR2 YFSETQ. For the CDR3, the DNA is TGCGCCAGCAGTCCCGGGACACATCCATACAATGAGCAGTTCTTC. It codes for CASSPGTHPYNEQFF. Combining the CDR3 with reference TRBV5-1 and TRBJ2-1 gives the whole variable domain KAGVTQTPRYLIKTRGQQVTLSCSPISGHRSVSWYQQTPGQGLQFLFEYFSETQRNKGNFPGRFSGRQFSNSRSEMNVSTLELGDSALYLCASSPGTHPYNEQFFGPGTRLTVL.

A few counts support this clonotype. This CDR3 fails to terminate in the conserved phenylalanine or tryptophan, so it likely reflects a read error. The chain joins TRBV9 to TRBJ1-5; D might be TRBD1 (5 bases). V shed 4 bases and J shed 4 bases, with 9 bases lying between them. The CDR3 totals 13 residues. Germline CDR1 reads SGDLS; CDR2 reads YYNGEE. This CDR3 reads CASSLGVNQPQHV. The CDR3 DNA reads TGTGCCAGCAGCCTGGGGGTAAATCAGCCCCAGCATGTT.

This clonotype was picked up a small number of times. The V and J genes are TRBV30 and TRBJ1-1; the D gene is possibly TRBD1 (5 bases). CDR3 length: 15 amino acids. V was clipped by 5 bases and J by 4 bases, with 20 bases between them. CDR1 GTSNPN and CDR2 SVGIG come from the germline V gene (reference sequence). The CDR3 coding sequence is TGTGCCTGGTTATGGCAGACCAGGGTACGCACTGAAGCTTTCTTT. Translating it yields CAWLWQTRVRTEAFF.

This rearrangement joins TRBV10-3 to TRBJ1-1; possible D gene TRBD1, 6 bases. Looked up from germline, CDR1 is ENHRY and CDR2 is SYGVKD. The CDR3 loop spans 11 amino acids. Trimming removed 6 bases at V and 5 bases at J, with 7 bases between. The CDR3 region has the DNA TGTGCCATCAGCCAGGGGACTGAAGCTTTCTTT. Amino acids: CAISQGTEAFF.

This clonotype was found a few times. V and J are TRBV7-3 and TRBJ2-3; TRBD2 matches at 8 bases. In germline, CDR1 is SGHTA, CDR2 FQGTGA. The CDR3 length is 15 residues. The ends lost 3 bases at V and 4 bases at J; junction bases unmatched: 6. In DNA form, the CDR3 reads TGTGCCAGCAGCTTCAGCGGGGGCTCAGCAGATACGCAGTATTTT. It encodes CASSFSGGSADTQYF.

This clonotype has only a few counts. This chain uses TRBV7-9 with TRBJ1-1; D unclear. There are 12 residues in the CDR3. V was pared by 3 bases and J by 7 bases, with 9 bases between. CDR1 and CDR2 (germline): SEHNR, FQNEAQ (reference sequence). CDR3 bases: TGTGCCAGCAGCTTTTTGGGAAATGAAGCTTTCTTT. The encoded protein is CASSFLGNEAFF.

This clonotype showed up many times. The chain uses TRBV7-2 and TRBJ2-7; perhaps TRBD2 as D (5 bases). V lost 6 bases to trimming and J lost 4 bases, with 16 bases between them. The germline V gene encodes CDR1 SGHTA and CDR2 FQGNSA. The CDR3 extends over 14 amino acids. CDR3 nucleotides: TGTGCCAGCAGGAAAGAGGGATCTCGGTACGAGCAGTACTTC. This encodes CASRKEGSRYEQYF. Filled out from reference TRBV7-2 and TRBJ2-7, the complete variable domain reads GAGVSQSPSNKVTEKGKDVELRCDPISGHTALYWYRQSLGQGLEFLIYFQGNSAPDKSGLPSDRFSAERTGGSVSTLTIQRTQQEDSAVYLCASRKEGSRYEQYFGPGTRLTVT.

This clonotype was seen more than once but under ten times. The chain employs TRBV28 and TRBJ1-2, with TRBD1 matching 8 bases. This CDR3 contains 15 residues. Germline V gives CDR1 MDHEN, CDR2 SYDVKM. V shed 5 bases, J shed 4 bases, and the junction held 9 bases outside the gene matches. The CDR3 spells CASSGTGGLGYGYTF. In DNA form, the CDR3 reads TGTGCCAGCAGTGGTACAGGGGGGCTGGGCTATGGCTACACCTTC.

This sequence joins TRBV6-6 and TRBJ2-5, with D possibly TRBD2 on 6 matching bases. Trimming pared 2 bases from V and 4 bases from J, leaving 17 bases between. Germline V gives CDR1 MNHNY, CDR2 SVGAGI (reference sequence). The CDR3 contains 16 residues. This CDR3 reads CASSYQRGTQAETQYF. The CDR3 DNA follows: TGTGCCAGCAGTTACCAGCGCGGGACCCAGGCAGAGACCCAGTACTTC.

This clonotype was observed a handful of times. The chain employs TRBV12-3 or TRBV12-4 and TRBJ2-5; a weak D match, TRBD2 (6 bases). V lost 3 bases, J lost 5 bases, and 10 bases lay in between. The length of the CDR3 is 13 residues. CDR3 sequence reads: CASSFIGGETQYF. The CDR3 DNA is TGTGCCAGCAGTTTTATCGGGGGTGAGACCCAGTACTTC.

CDR3 DNA: TGCAGTGCTCGAGGGGGGCATCGCTCTGGGGCCAACGTCCTGACTTTC. It specifies CSARGGHRSGANVLTF. V gene TRBV20-1 combines with J gene TRBJ2-6, with D possibly being TRBD1 or TRBD2 (6 bases each). Trimming shortened V by 5 bases and J by 0 bases, and 14 bases separated the two germline ends. Germline V gives CDR1 DFQATT, CDR2 SNEGSKA (reference sequence). This CDR3 contains 16 residues.

In this sample, this clonotype turned up many times. The chain combines TRBV20-1 with TRBJ2-5; 7 nucleotides match TRBD1. CDR3 length: 13 amino acids. With V trimmed by 5 bases and J by 5 bases, 8 bases remained unmatched. The germline gives CDR1 DFQATT, CDR2 SNEGSKA (reference sequence). The CDR3 is CSAETGILETQYF. CDR3 sequence (DNA): TGCAGTGCTGAGACAGGGATTTTGGAGACCCAGTACTTC.

The genes are TRBV7-2 and TRBJ2-5; TRBD1 agrees at 8 bases. The germline V gene has CDR1 SGHTA and CDR2 FQGNSA. The CDR3 has 16 residues. The V gene end was trimmed by 4 bases and the J gene end by 5 bases; junction bases not matched to a gene: 12. CDR3 residues: CASSSMDRVAGETQYF. CDR3 bases: TGTGCCAGCAGCTCCATGGACAGGGTGGCTGGGGAGACCCAGTACTTC.

V and J are TRBV5-5 and TRBJ2-7; the D is unclear. Germline loops: CDR1 SGHKS, CDR2 YYEKEE (reference sequence). The CDR3 loop spans 14 amino acids. Trimming removed 0 bases from V and 3 bases from J, with 10 bases in between. The CDR3 DNA is TGTGCCAGCAGCTTGGCCATCGTTGGCTACGAGCAGTACTTC. This gives the protein CASSLAIVGYEQYF.

This clonotype was picked up many times. V gene TRBV12-3 or TRBV12-4 combines with J gene TRBJ2-7; TRBD1 might be the D (7 bases). The CDR3 extends over 12 amino acids. Trimming shortened V by 8 bases and J by 4 bases, and 12 bases separated the two germline ends. The CDR3 DNA follows: TGTGCCAGCCAATCAGGGGGGTACGAGCAGTACTTC. It is translated as CASQSGGYEQYF.

This clonotype appeared many times. J is TRBJ1-5 and V is TRBV28; D gene unclear. Trimming shortened V by 5 bases and J by 2 bases, and 13 bases separated the two germline ends. The CDR3 contains 15 residues. Germline CDR1 is MDHEN and CDR2 is SYDVKM. The CDR3 spells CASSPNVRGNQPQHF. Written as DNA, the CDR3 is TGTGCCAGCAGTCCGAACGTGAGAGGCAATCAGCCCCAGCATTTT.

CDR3 amino acids: CASSLLPGQGDYEQYF. Written as DNA, the CDR3 is TGTGCCAGCAGTTTACTCCCGGGACAGGGCGACTACGAGCAGTACTTC. J is TRBJ2-7 and V is TRBV28; 9 bases match TRBD1. Per germline, CDR1 MDHEN and CDR2 SYDVKM. This CDR3 has 16 residues. V gave up 2 bases and J gave up 3 bases; unmatched junction bases: 8.

Remarks on this clonotype: A much larger clone lies a single base off, so this may be a read error. The V gene is TRBV20-1, the J gene TRBJ2-1, with 8 bases identical to TRBD2. Per the germline V gene, CDR1 is DFQATT and CDR2 is SNEGSKA (reference sequence). The CDR3 extends over 14 amino acids. CDR3 sequence reads: CSTRDPGGYNEQFF. The CDR3 DNA reads as TGCAGTACTAGAGACCCGGGGGGGTACAATGAGCAGTTCTTC.

Notes on this clonotype: The junction shows a germline mismatch at one end, possibly a read error. V and J are TRBV7-2 and TRBJ1-1; TRBD1 matches at 7 bases. The CDR3 is 15 residues long. Germline V gene sequence: CDR1 SGHTA, CDR2 FQGNSA. CDR3 protein: CASSLVQGPNAEAFF. CDR3 DNA: TGTGCCAGCAGCTTAGTACAGGGGCCGAACGCTGAAGCTTTCTTT. The full variable domain, rest sourced from reference TRBV7-2 and TRBJ1-1, is GAGVSQSPSNKVTEKGKDVELRCDPISGHTALYWYRQSLGQGLEFLIYFQGNSAPDKSGLPSDRFSAERTGGSVSTLTIQRTQQEDSAVYLCASSLVQGPNAEAFFGQGTRLTVV.

This clonotype was observed a handful of times. The rearrangement joins TRBV12-3 or TRBV12-4 to TRBJ2-4; possibly TRBD1 or TRBD2 for D (5 bases each). This CDR3 has 16 amino acids. V shed 2 bases and J shed 0 bases, with 11 bases lying between them. The CDR3 is CASSLLGDLAKNIQYF. In DNA, the CDR3 is TGTGCCAGCAGTTTATTGGGGGATCTAGCCAAAAACATTCAGTACTTC.

The chain is built from TRBV20-1 and TRBJ2-1; 7 bases are shared with TRBD2. V dropped 8 bases and J dropped 3; count of bases not matched to a gene: 16. Germline CDR1 DFQATT, CDR2 SNEGSKA (reference sequence). The CDR3 length is 16 residues. The CDR3: CSTPLTTSTLYNEQFF. The CDR3 coding sequence is TGCAGTACTCCCTTGACGACTAGCACACTCTACAATGAGCAGTTCTTC.